A selection of T cell receptor beta chains follows, all from one sample in a study of T cells in Graves' hyperthyroidism and ophthalmopathy. TCRdb re-derived calls from the multiplex PCR reads in MiXCR, one entry per CDR3 protein. The sample comprises roughly 420,000 distinct CDR3 sequences, around 15% of which are singletons, and about 4.9% rests with the top ten. Sequencing was performed on blood. The receptors shown here come from a woman between 18 and 29 years old with Graves' hyperthyroidism. The CDR3 runs from the conserved cysteine through the conserved F or W. The D gene is left open where the match is weak. Clone size appears in some rows only: once, few, many, or a class for an expanded clone.

clone_size j_call d_call v_call cdr3_aa cdr3_nt
. TRBJ1-4 . TRBV6-5 CASSYSPGEREKLFF TGTGCCAGCAGTTACTCTCCAGGGGAAAGGGAAAAACTGTTTTTT
many TRBJ1-1 . TRBV5-6 CASSLGGIAEAFF TGTGCCAGCAGCTTGGGGGGGATAGCCGAAGCTTTCTTT
. TRBJ2-3 TRBD1 TRBV4-1 CASSRSPGQGSDTQYF TGCGCCAGCAGCCGATCTCCGGGACAGGGCTCAGATACGCAGTATTTT
few TRBJ2-3 . TRBV4-1 CASSQRTATDTQYF TGCGCCAGCAGCCAACGGACCGCCACAGATACGCAGTATTTT
few TRBJ2-2 . TRBV30 CAWSGTANTGELFF TGTGCCTGGAGTGGGACAGCCAACACCGGGGAGCTGTTTTTT
few TRBJ1-6 . TRBV2 CASSAECNSPLHF TGTGCCAGCAGTGCAGAATGTAATTCACCCCTCCACTTT
few TRBJ2-2 TRBD2 TRBV28 CASSFSIPGTSGKVPTGELFF TGTGCCAGCAGTTTTAGTATCCCCGGGACTAGCGGGAAGGTGCCCACCGGGGAGCTGTTTTTT
. TRBJ1-5 . TRBV28 CASRPGNQPQHF TGTGCCAGCAGGCCAGGGAATCAGCCCCAGCATTTT
. TRBJ1-1 TRBD1 TRBV9 CASSVRTGDTEAFF TGTGCCAGCAGCGTGAGAACAGGGGACACTGAAGCTTTCTTT
many TRBJ2-2 . TRBV10-2 CASSELVPQVSGELFF TGCGCCAGCAGTGAGTTGGTCCCCCAGGTGTCCGGGGAGCTGTTTTTT
many TRBJ2-7 TRBD1 TRBV6-5 CASSYSRDRGYEQYF TGTGCCAGCAGTTACTCGAGGGACAGGGGATACGAGCAGTACTTC
many TRBJ2-5 . TRBV7-2 CASSLALQETQYF TGTGCCAGCAGCTTGGCGCTCCAAGAGACCCAGTACTTC
. TRBJ1-2 . TRBV5-1 CASSLGDIGANYGYTF TGCGCCAGCAGCTTGGGGGACATCGGAGCTAACTATGGCTACACCTTC
many TRBJ1-5 . TRBV2 CASSESRGDQPQHF TGTGCCAGCAGTGAAAGTAGGGGGGACCAGCCCCAGCATTTT
. TRBJ1-1 TRBD1 TRBV28 CASSLAGGHTEAFF TGTGCCAGCAGCTTGGCAGGGGGCCACACTGAAGCTTTCTTT
many TRBJ2-7 TRBD1 TRBV5-1 CASSQDPTTPGQVQSGSYEQYF TGCGCCAGCAGCCAAGATCCGACCACTCCGGGACAGGTTCAATCCGGTTCCTACGAGCAGTACTTC
many TRBJ2-3 . TRBV10-1 CASSERTGTDTQYF TGCGCCAGCAGTGAAAGGACAGGCACAGATACGCAGTATTTT
. TRBJ2-1 . TRBV10-3 CAITSTRHEQFF TGTGCCATCACTAGCACGCGGCATGAGCAGTTCTTC
many TRBJ2-7 . TRBV11-2 CASSSFDSLSYEQYF TGTGCCAGCAGCTCATTTGACTCCCTCTCCTACGAGCAGTACTTC
. TRBJ2-6 . TRBV7-8 CASSLADSGANVLTF TGTGCCAGCAGCTTAGCGGACTCTGGGGCCAACGTCCTGACTTTC
. TRBJ1-3 . TRBV19 CASSMGTSGNTIYF TGTGCCAGTAGTATGGGCACCTCTGGAAACACCATATATTTT
many TRBJ2-3 . TRBV15 CATSRDLAGPSSTDTQYF TGTGCCACCAGCAGAGATCTGGCCGGGCCCTCTAGCACAGATACGCAGTATTTT
few TRBJ1-3 . TRBV3-1 CASSQDWGGAGNTIYF TGTGCCAGCAGCCAAGATTGGGGAGGGGCTGGAAACACCATATATTTT
. TRBJ2-7 TRBD1 TRBV12-5 CASGLAGQGAYEQYF TGTGCTAGTGGTTTGGCAGGACAGGGAGCCTACGAGCAGTACTTC
many TRBJ2-7 . TRBV27 CASSGGGQPYEQYF TGTGCCAGCAGTGGGGGTGGACAGCCCTACGAGCAGTACTTC
many TRBJ2-5 TRBD1 TRBV6-1 CASSADRVQETQYF TGTGCCAGCAGTGCAGACAGGGTTCAAGAGACCCAGTACTTC
few TRBJ1-2 . TRBV18 CASSRSPSRTRHYYYGYTF TGTGCCAGCTCGCGCTCGCCGTCGAGGACAAGGCACTATTACTATGGCTACACCTTC
many TRBJ2-3 TRBD1 TRBV5-1 CASSLGDRGSTDTQYF TGCGCCAGCAGCTTGGGGGACAGGGGGAGCACAGATACGCAGTATTTT
. TRBJ2-1 TRBD2 TRBV3-1 CASSQGTSGPRGEQFF TGTGCCAGCAGCCAAGGGACTAGCGGGCCCCGGGGTGAGCAGTTCTTC
many TRBJ2-7 TRBD1 TRBV6-5 CASSYSDRGRYEQYF TGTGCCAGCAGTTACTCGGACAGGGGGCGTTACGAGCAGTACTTC
many TRBJ1-1 . TRBV11-2 CASSLSAIRTGAEAFF TGTGCCAGCAGCTTATCGGCCATACGCACTGGGGCTGAAGCTTTCTTT
many TRBJ2-1 . TRBV7-8 CASSLGALEYNEQFF TGTGCCAGCAGCTTAGGCGCGTTGGAATACAATGAGCAGTTCTTC
. TRBJ1-4 TRBD1 TRBV7-9 CASSLEAGGEKLFF TGTGCCAGCAGCTTAGAGGCAGGGGGTGAAAAACTGTTTTTT
many TRBJ2-2 TRBD1 TRBV5-6 CASSPLGQGDTGELFF TGTGCCAGCAGCCCTCTGGGACAGGGGGACACCGGGGAGCTGTTTTTT
. TRBJ1-4 . TRBV5-4 CASSPPPGATNEKLFF TGTGCCAGCAGCCCCCCGCCAGGGGCAACTAATGAAAAACTGTTTTTT
. TRBJ1-2 . TRBV20-1 CSARVRDGANYGYTF TGCAGTGCTAGAGTTCGGGATGGAGCTAACTATGGCTACACCTTC
few TRBJ2-1 . TRBV19 CASRGYDIISSYNEQFF TGTGCCAGTAGGGGCTATGACATAATTTCCTCCTACAATGAGCAGTTCTTC
. TRBJ2-4 . TRBV5-6 CASSSGFSGLAKNIQYF TGTGCCAGCAGCTCCGGTTTTTCCGGGCTAGCCAAAAACATTCAGTACTTC
. TRBJ1-4 . TRBV5-1 CASSSVGATNEKLFF TGCGCCAGCAGCTCCGTTGGTGCAACTAATGAAAAACTGTTTTTT
. TRBJ2-1 TRBD2 TRBV6-2/TRBV6-3 CASSNREKYTSGRKNEQFF TGTGCCAGCAGTAACAGGGAAAAATACACTAGCGGGAGAAAAAATGAGCAGTTCTTC
. TRBJ1-1 . TRBV6-1 CASYRVGTEAFF TGTGCCAGTTACAGGGTGGGCACTGAAGCTTTCTTT
many TRBJ2-1 TRBD2 TRBV7-6 CASSSGLAGPSSYNEQFF TGTGCCAGCAGCTCGGGACTAGCGGGACCTAGCTCCTACAATGAGCAGTTCTTC
once TRBJ2-5 . TRBV11-2 CASSFSGLETQYF TGTGCCAGCAGCTTTTCCGGGTTAGAGACCCAGTACTTC
few TRBJ2-2 . TRBV2 CASSEEGDSFTGELFF TGTGCCAGCAGTGAAGAAGGAGACAGCTTCACCGGGGAGCTGTTTTTT
many TRBJ2-1 . TRBV5-1 CASSLAGHAYNEQFF TGCGCCAGCAGCTTGGCCGGGCATGCCTACAATGAGCAGTTCTTC
. TRBJ2-7 TRBD2 TRBV9 CASSPQGLGPPRDEQYF TGTGCCAGCAGCCCCCAAGGACTAGGGCCCCCTCGGGACGAGCAGTACTTC